This T cell receptor beta chain was captured in a study of T-cell reconstitution after alpha-beta-depleted transplantation in children. The V gene lost 4 bases and the J gene lost 2 bases, with 12 bases spanning the gap. This CDR3 spans 14 amino acids. Germline CDR1 is SGHRS and CDR2 is YFSETQ. Unique molecular identifiers tagged the TCRbeta library. TCRdb re-derived calls from the PCR reads in MiXCR, one entry per CDR3 protein. The sample contains over 400,000 distinct CDR3 sequences, 12% of which appear only once. The sample holds a few counts of this clonotype. The receptor's source is a human donor who donated a stem cell graft to a child with combined immunodeficiency. Specimen: PBMCs from the stem cell graft donor, collected from the stem cell graft. This sequence joins TRBV5-1 and TRBJ1-1, with D tentatively TRBD1 (5 bases). The CDR3 sequence: CASSHGTVNTEAFF. CDR3 bases: TGCGCCAGCAGCCACGGGACGGTCAACACTGAAGCTTTCTTT.